This is a list of T cell receptor beta chains from one sample in a study of blood T cell repertoires in COVID-19. Using immunoSEQ multiplex PCR, the repertoire was profiled, and TCRdb retains in-frame clones only, with some absent. Among 110,000 to 150,000 clones, over 75% were seen once, and the ten largest hold less than 4%. The specimen sequenced was peripheral blood. These receptors came from a woman aged 55 to 70 with active COVID-19. Both conserved end residues are part of each CDR3. D genes are given only for firm matches. Size is stated for part of the rows, as once, few or many counts, or as a class when the clone is expanded.

length,V,J,size,D,CDR3,DNA
15,TRBV19,TRBJ2-7,NA,NA,CASQKQGGGRYEQYF,TGTGCCAGTCAAAAGCAAGGAGGAGGACGATACGAGCAGTACTTC
13,TRBV6-6,TRBJ1-5,NA,NA,CASSQAGDQPQHF,TGTGCCAGCAGTCAAGCAGGGGATCAGCCCCAGCATTTT
15,TRBV7-8,TRBJ2-7,once,TRBD2,CASRLTSGRAYEQYF,TGTGCCAGCAGGCTGACTAGCGGGAGGGCCTACGAGCAGTACTTC
15,TRBV7-8,TRBJ1-2,NA,NA,CASSQGARRDYGYTF,TGTGCCAGCAGCCAAGGCGCAAGACGGGACTATGGCTACACCTTC
15,TRBV6-5,TRBJ2-3,NA,TRBD2,CASSSLAGGLDTQYF,TGTGCCAGCAGTTCCCTAGCGGGAGGTCTAGATACGCAGTATTTT
15,TRBV21-1,TRBJ2-7,NA,NA,CASSKEEDGVYEQYF,TGTGCCAGCAGCAAAGAGGAGGACGGGGTCTACGAGCAGTACTTC
14,TRBV5-1,TRBJ1-2,NA,TRBD1,CASSFAGGNYGYTF,TGCGCCAGCAGCTTCGCAGGGGGCAACTATGGCTACACCTTC
16,TRBV4-3,TRBJ2-2,NA,NA,CASSQDSARGTGELFF,TGCGCCAGCAGCCAAGATTCCGCTAGAGGTACCGGGGAGCTGTTTTTT
14,TRBV6-5,TRBJ1-6,NA,NA,CASSYTRSNSPLHF,TGTGCCAGCAGTTACACGAGAAGTAATTCACCCCTCCACTTT
13,TRBV29-1,TRBJ1-3,NA,NA,CSVGRVGGNTIYF,TGCAGCGTCGGGCGGGTAGGCGGAAACACCATATATTTT
15,TRBV27,TRBJ2-3,NA,NA,CASRGWGGLTDTQYF,TGTGCCAGCAGGGGATGGGGAGGTCTCACAGATACGCAGTATTTT
15,TRBV28,TRBJ2-2,NA,TRBD2,CASSSGRANTGELFF,TGTGCCAGCAGCAGCGGGAGGGCGAACACCGGGGAGCTGTTTTTT
15,TRBV3-1/TRBV3-2,TRBJ2-3,NA,TRBD1,CASSQVQGARDTQYF,TGTGCCAGCAGCCAAGTACAGGGGGCGCGGGATACGCAGTATTTT
13,TRBV3-1/TRBV3-2,TRBJ1-1,NA,NA,CASSHDMNTEAFF,TGTGCCAGCAGCCACGACATGAACACTGAAGCTTTCTTT
15,TRBV7-2,TRBJ1-2,NA,NA,CASSSHSGGLGGYTF,TGTGCCAGCAGCTCCCACTCGGGGGGGCTTGGGGGCTACACCTTC
15,TRBV9,TRBJ2-1,NA,TRBD2,CASSQSGRGGNEQFF,TGTGCCAGCAGCCAGAGCGGGAGGGGAGGGAATGAGCAGTTCTTC
15,TRBV4-3,TRBJ2-7,NA,NA,CASSQEYGQSYEQYF,TGCGCCAGCAGCCAAGAATACGGACAGTCCTACGAGCAGTACTTC
16,TRBV28,TRBJ2-1,NA,TRBD2,CASSPLGTSGYNEQFF,TGTGCCAGCAGTCCGCTCGGAACTAGCGGATACAATGAGCAGTTCTTC
12,TRBV6-5,TRBJ1-2,NA,NA,CASSSSGYGYTF,NA
12,TRBV6-5,TRBJ1-1,few,NA,CATAATLTEAFF,TGTGCCACCGCCGCTACTTTGACTGAAGCTTTCTTT
15,TRBV19,TRBJ2-3,NA,TRBD2,CASRGGSSSIDTQYF,TGTGCCAGTAGGGGCGGGAGTTCGTCCATTGATACGCAGTATTTT
14,TRBV18,TRBJ2-1,NA,TRBD2,CASSPGLALNEQFF,TGTGCCAGCTCACCAGGACTAGCGCTGAATGAGCAGTTCTTC
14,TRBV19,TRBJ1-1,NA,NA,CASSMIWGGPEAFF,TGTGCCAGTAGTATGATATGGGGGGGGCCTGAAGCTTTCTTT
15,TRBV7-2,TRBJ1-1,NA,TRBD1,CASSPGQGMNTEAFF,TGTGCCAGCAGCCCTGGACAGGGAATGAACACTGAAGCTTTCTTT
15,TRBV15,TRBJ1-4,NA,NA,CATSTAGLSNEKLFF,TGTGCCACCAGCACAGCAGGGCTCTCTAATGAAAAACTGTTTTTT
13,TRBV30,TRBJ1-1,NA,NA,CAWSRGGVTEAFF,TGTGCCTGGAGTCGAGGGGGGGTCACTGAAGCTTTCTTT
14,TRBV5-1,TRBJ2-1,NA,TRBD2,CASSFLAGPGEQFF,TGCGCCAGCAGCTTCCTAGCGGGACCCGGGGAGCAGTTCTTC
13,TRBV27,TRBJ1-1,once,NA,CASSLRRGTEAFF,TGTGCCAGCAGCTTACGCAGGGGCACTGAAGCTTTCTTT
21,TRBV3-1/TRBV3-2,TRBJ2-5,NA,TRBD2,CASSLGVPRAILAGEGGTQYF,TGTGCCAGCAGCCTGGGGGTCCCCAGAGCTATTCTAGCGGGAGAGGGGGGGACCCAGTACTTC